This TCR beta chain came from a study of T cell responses to AZD1222 COVID-19 vaccine. The repertoire was sequenced with immunoSEQ multiplex PCR; TCRdb's copy has only in-frame clones and lacks some. The data show 150,000 to 200,000 clones, approximately 90% seen once. Study-wide results and limits: The sample set comprised mostly white British donors with more females, and clonal diversity was possibly underestimated. Nearly half of spike-specific TCRs reportedly target unmutated variant regions.

Regarding this clone: Its antigen is not identified.

This receptor was obtained from an adult in good health. Sample: peripheral blood, taken on day 0 of AZD1222 vaccination.

The CDR3 region is CASSHRLDASNEQFF. CDR3 coding DNA: TGTGCCAGCAGCCACAGACTAGATGCGAGCAATGAGCAGTTCTTC. The rearrangement uses TRBV11-1 and TRBJ2-1; tentative D call: TRBD2 (6 bases). Germline V gives CDR1 SGHAT, CDR2 FQDESV (reference sequence). Trimming left V 5 bases short and J 6 bases short, with 17 bases between. The CDR3 is 15 residues long.